This record looks at one T cell receptor (beta chain) sequence and its context. Antigen unknown. This entry is derived from a study of shared clonotypes between healthy human individuals. Study as a whole: In total, the donors were a couple of women and a few men aged 18 to 49.

CD4+ cells yielded CD45RA+ naive and CD45RA-negative memory subsets. Study-wide results and limits: Larger estimated richness was generally seen in naive subsets than in memory subsets. Clonotypes not shared had lower generation probabilities than those common to all four donors.

This CDR3 has 14 amino acids. Germline CDR1 is SEHNR and CDR2 is FQNEAQ (reference sequence). Trimming cost V 5 bases and J 5 bases; bases outside gene matches: 6. Data came from immunoSEQ multiplex PCR; TCRdb stores just in-frame clones and leaves some out. The data hold fewer than 400,000 clones, with 74% observed a single time. This sequence was found in a man aged 25-45 years in good health. Material: memory CD4+ T cells sorted from blood. The subset was: CD45RA-negative fraction. V gene TRBV7-9 combines with J gene TRBJ2-3, with 8 positions matching TRBD1. DNA for the CDR3: TGTGCCAGCAGCCGAGGACAGGGAGGAGATACGCAGTATTTT. It yields the protein CASSRGQGGDTQYF.